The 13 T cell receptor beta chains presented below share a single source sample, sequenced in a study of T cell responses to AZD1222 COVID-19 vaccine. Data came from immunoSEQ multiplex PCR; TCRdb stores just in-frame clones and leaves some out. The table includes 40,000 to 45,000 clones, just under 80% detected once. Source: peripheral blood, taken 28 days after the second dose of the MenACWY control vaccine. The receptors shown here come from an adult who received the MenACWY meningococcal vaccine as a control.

This chain's CDR3 is CASSVGHVNTEAFF. CDR3 coding DNA: TGTGCCAGCAGCGTAGGCCACGTGAACACTGAAGCTTTCTTT. The gene calls are TRBV9 and TRBJ1-1; D is unresolved. Trimming cost V 0 bases and J 0 bases, with 6 bases left between them. Per germline, CDR1 SGDLS and CDR2 YYNGEE. The CDR3 has 14 residues.

The DNA of the CDR3 is TGTGCCACCAGTGTCGGGACAGGGACCTACAATGAGCAGTTCTTC. As protein: CATSVGTGTYNEQFF. The rearrangement uses TRBV24-1 and TRBJ2-1, with 9 bases aligning to TRBD1. Trimming took 5 bases from V and 2 from J; bases not matched to a gene: 3. Looked up from germline, CDR1 is KGHDR and CDR2 is SFDVKD. CDR3 length equals 15 residues.

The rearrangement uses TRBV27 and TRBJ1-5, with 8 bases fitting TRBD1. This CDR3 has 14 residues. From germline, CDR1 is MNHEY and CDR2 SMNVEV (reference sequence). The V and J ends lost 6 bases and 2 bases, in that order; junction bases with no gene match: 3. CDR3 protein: CASSQTGGNQPQHF. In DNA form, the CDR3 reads TGTGCCAGCAGCCAGACAGGGGGCAATCAGCCCCAGCATTTT.

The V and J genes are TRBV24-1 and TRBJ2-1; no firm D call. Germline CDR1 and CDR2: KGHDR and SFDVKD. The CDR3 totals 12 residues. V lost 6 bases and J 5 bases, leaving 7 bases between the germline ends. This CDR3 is CATSLLNNEQFF. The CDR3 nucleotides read TGTGCCACCAGTCTGTTGAACAATGAGCAGTTCTTC.

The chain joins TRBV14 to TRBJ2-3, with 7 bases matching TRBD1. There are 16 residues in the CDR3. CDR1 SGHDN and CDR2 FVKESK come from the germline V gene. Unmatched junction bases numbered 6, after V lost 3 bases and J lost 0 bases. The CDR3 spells CASSQGQSSSTDTQYF. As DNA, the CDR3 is TGTGCCAGCAGCCAGGGACAGTCCTCTAGCACAGATACGCAGTATTTT. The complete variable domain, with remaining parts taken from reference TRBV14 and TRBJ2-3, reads EAGVTQFPSHSVIEKGQTVTLRCDPISGHDNLYWYRRVMGKEIKFLLHFVKESKQDESGMPNNRFLAERTGGTYSTLKVQPAELEDSGVYFCASSQGQSSSTDTQYFGPGTRLTVL.

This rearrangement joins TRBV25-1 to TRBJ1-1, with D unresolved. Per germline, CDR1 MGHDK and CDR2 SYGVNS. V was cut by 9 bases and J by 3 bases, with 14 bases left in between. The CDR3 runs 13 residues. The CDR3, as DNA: TGTGCCAGTGCGTTTAGTATCGACACTGAAGCTTTCTTT. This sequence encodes CASAFSIDTEAFF. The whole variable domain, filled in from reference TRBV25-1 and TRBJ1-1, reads EADIYQTPRYLVIGTGKKITLECSQTMGHDKMYWYQQDPGMELHLIHYSYGVNSTEKGDLSSESTVSRIRTEHFPLTLESARPSHTSQYLCASAFSIDTEAFFGQGTRLTVV.

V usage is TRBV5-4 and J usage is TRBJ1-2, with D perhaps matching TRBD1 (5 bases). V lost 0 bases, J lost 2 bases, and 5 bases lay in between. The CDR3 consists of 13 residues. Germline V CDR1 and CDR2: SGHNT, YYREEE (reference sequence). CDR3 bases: TGTGCCAGCAGCTTGGACAGGAACTATGGCTACACCTTC. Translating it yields CASSLDRNYGYTF.

The CDR3, as DNA: TGTGCCAGCAGTGACTTGGGGCGTCAGGGGAACACTGAAGCTTTCTTT. Protein sequence: CASSDLGRQGNTEAFF. The gene calls are TRBV6-4 and TRBJ1-1, with TRBD1 as a possible D gene (5 bases). Trimming removed 1 base from V and 1 base from J, with 13 bases in between. This CDR3 region has 16 residues. Looked up from germline, CDR1 is MRHNA and CDR2 is SNTAGT.

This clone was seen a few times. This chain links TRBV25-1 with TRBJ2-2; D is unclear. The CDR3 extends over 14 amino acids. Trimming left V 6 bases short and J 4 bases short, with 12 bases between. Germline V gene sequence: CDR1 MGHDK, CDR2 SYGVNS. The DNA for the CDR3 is TGTGCCAGCAGGGGCGAGGCAGGCACCGGGGAGCTGTTTTTT. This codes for CASRGEAGTGELFF.

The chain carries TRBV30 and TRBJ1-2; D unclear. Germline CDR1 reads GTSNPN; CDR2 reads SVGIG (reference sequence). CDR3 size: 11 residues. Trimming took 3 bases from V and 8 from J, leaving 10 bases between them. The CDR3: CAWRRGGGYTF. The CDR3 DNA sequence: TGTGCCTGGAGAAGAGGCGGAGGCTACACCTTC. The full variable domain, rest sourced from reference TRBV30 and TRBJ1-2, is SQTIHQWPATLVQPVGSPLSLECTVEGTSNPNLYWYRQAAGRGLQLLFYSVGIGQISSEVPQNLSASRPQDRQFILSSKKLLLSDSGFYLCAWRRGGGYTFGSGTRLTVV.

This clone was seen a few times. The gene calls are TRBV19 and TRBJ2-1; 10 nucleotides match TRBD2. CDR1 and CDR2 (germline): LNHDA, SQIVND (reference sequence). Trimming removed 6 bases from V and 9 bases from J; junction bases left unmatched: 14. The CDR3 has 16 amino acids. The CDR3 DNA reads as TGTGCCAGTAGCTTCTTGGGGCTAGCGGGAGATGTTGAGCAGTTCTTC. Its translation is CASSFLGLAGDVEQFF. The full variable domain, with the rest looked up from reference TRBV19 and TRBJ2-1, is DGGITQSPKYLFRKEGQNVTLSCEQNLNHDAMYWYRQDPGQGLRLIYYSQIVNDFQKGDIAEGYSVSREKKESFPLTVTSAQKNPTAFYLCASSFLGLAGDVEQFFGPGTRLTVL.

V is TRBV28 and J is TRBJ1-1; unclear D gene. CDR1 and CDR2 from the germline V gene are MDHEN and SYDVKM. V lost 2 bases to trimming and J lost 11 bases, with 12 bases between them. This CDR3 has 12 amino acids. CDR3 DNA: TGTGCCAGCAGTTTAACCCTTAGTGGGGCTTTCTTT. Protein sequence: CASSLTLSGAFF. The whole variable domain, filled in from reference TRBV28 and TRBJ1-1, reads DVKVTQSSRYLVKRTGEKVFLECVQDMDHENMFWYRQDPGLGLRLIYFSYDVKMKEKGDIPEGYSVSREKKERFSLILESASTNQTSMYLCASSLTLSGAFFGQGTRLTVV.

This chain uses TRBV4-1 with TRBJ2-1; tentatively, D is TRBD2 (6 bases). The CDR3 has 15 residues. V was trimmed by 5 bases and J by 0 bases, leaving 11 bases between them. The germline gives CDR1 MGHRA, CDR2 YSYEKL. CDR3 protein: CASSFQTSSYNEQFF. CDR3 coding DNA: TGCGCCAGCAGCTTCCAGACTAGCTCCTACAATGAGCAGTTCTTC.